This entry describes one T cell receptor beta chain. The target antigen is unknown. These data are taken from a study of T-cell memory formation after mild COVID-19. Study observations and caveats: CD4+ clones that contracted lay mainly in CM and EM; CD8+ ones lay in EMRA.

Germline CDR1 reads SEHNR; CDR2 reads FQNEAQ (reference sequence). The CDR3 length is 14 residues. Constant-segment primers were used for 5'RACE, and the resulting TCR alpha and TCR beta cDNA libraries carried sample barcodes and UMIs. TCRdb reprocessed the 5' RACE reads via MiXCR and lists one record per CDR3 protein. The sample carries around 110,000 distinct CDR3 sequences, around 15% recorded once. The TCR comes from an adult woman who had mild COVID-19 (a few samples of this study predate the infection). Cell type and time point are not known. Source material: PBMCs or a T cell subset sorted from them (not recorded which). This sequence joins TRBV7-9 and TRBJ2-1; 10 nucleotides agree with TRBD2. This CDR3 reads CASAASGSNYEQFF. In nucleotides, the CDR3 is TGTGCTTCCGCGGCTAGCGGGAGTAACTATGAGCAGTTCTTC.